These T cell receptor beta chains were read from a single sample in a study of identical twins. TCRdb itself ran the 5' RACE reads through MiXCR, one entry per CDR3 protein. This table holds hundreds of thousands of distinct CDR3 sequences, around 8% found once. The sample was also reused in another study, on yellow fever vaccine responses in identical twins.

Sequencing input: memory (CD45RO+) T cells sorted from blood. These receptors were taken from a woman aged 18-35 years in good health. Both conserved end residues are part of each CDR3. Each record gives: V gene, J gene, clone size, D gene, CDR3 DNA, CDR3 protein. D genes are given only for firm matches. Size is stated for part of the rows, as once, few or many counts, or as a class when the clone is expanded.

TRBV6-2/TRBV6-3	TRBJ2-1	many	.	TGTGCCAGCAGTGCCTTGGCCCCCCCCAATGAGCAGTTCTTC	CASSALAPPNEQFF
TRBV6-4	TRBJ2-1	many	TRBD2	TGTGCCAGCAGCCACGATTCTAGCGGTTACAATGAGCAGTTCTTC	CASSHDSSGYNEQFF
TRBV10-3	TRBJ2-5	many	.	TGTGCCATCAGTGGGCAGGGGAAAGAGACCCAGTACTTC	CAISGQGKETQYF
TRBV18	TRBJ2-7	.	TRBD1	TGTGCCAGCTCACCACCGGGACAGAGGAACGAGCAGTACTTC	CASSPPGQRNEQYF
TRBV15	TRBJ1-2	.	TRBD1	TGTGCCACCAGCCTAGACAGGGACTATGGCTACACCTTC	CATSLDRDYGYTF
TRBV11-3	TRBJ1-1	.	.	TGTGCCAGCAGCTCCAGGGATAACACTGAAGCTTTCTTT	CASSSRDNTEAFF
TRBV3-1	TRBJ1-6	many	.	TGTGCCAGCAGCCACGGTGTACAGCGTAATTCACCCCTCCACTTT	CASSHGVQRNSPLHF
TRBV24-1	TRBJ2-5	few	.	TGTGCCACCAGTGATTTCCCAGGTCCCCGAGAGACCCAGTACTTC	CATSDFPGPRETQYF
TRBV5-4	TRBJ2-2	few	TRBD2	TGTGCCAGCAGCTTGCCTTTCGGGGGAGGGAGCACCGGGGAGCTGTTTTTT	CASSLPFGGGSTGELFF
TRBV2	TRBJ1-6	.	.	TGTGCCAGCAGTGACGACAGTGATAATTCACCCCTCCTCTTT	CASSDDSDNSPLLF
TRBV12-3/TRBV12-4	TRBJ1-1	many	.	TGTGCCAGCAGTTTAGACAGTGAAGCTTTCTTT	CASSLDSEAFF
TRBV10-3	TRBJ2-1	.	TRBD2	TGTGCCATCAGTGAGTCGCTAGCGGGGGGCTTCTCCTACAATGAGCAGTTCTTC	CAISESLAGGFSYNEQFF
TRBV27	TRBJ1-2	few	.	TGTGCCAGCAGTTTATACGGGGTTTGGAAGAACTATGGCTACACCTTC	CASSLYGVWKNYGYTF
TRBV13	TRBJ1-1	.	.	TGTGCCAGCAGCTTACACGGGAACACTGAAGCTTTCTTT	CASSLHGNTEAFF
TRBV6-1	TRBJ2-2	many	.	TGTGCCACCCGAGACCGAAACCTGAACACCGGGGAGCTGTTTTTT	CATRDRNLNTGELFF
TRBV7-9	TRBJ2-3	few	.	TGTGCCAGCAGCCCCCAAGGGGCCCTAAAGTCAGATACGCAGTATTTT	CASSPQGALKSDTQYF
TRBV29-1	TRBJ2-2	many	.	TGCAGCGTTGGGGAAGGGTTCGCGAACACCGGGGAGCTGTTTTTT	CSVGEGFANTGELFF
TRBV5-1	TRBJ2-7	.	.	TGCGCCAGCAGCTTGGTCGGCCCAGGGCCCTACGAGCAGTACTTC	CASSLVGPGPYEQYF
TRBV3-1	TRBJ2-7	few	TRBD2	TGTGCCAGCAGCCAAGAGGGGCTCACTAGCGCTAGCTCCTACGAGCAGTACTTC	CASSQEGLTSASSYEQYF
TRBV28	TRBJ2-7	few	TRBD1	TGTGCCACCGACAGGGGGCTCTCCTACGAGCAGTACTTC	CATDRGLSYEQYF
TRBV28	TRBJ2-3	.	.	TGTGCCAGCAGTTTATGGCGGCCTCTTAGCACAGATACGCAGTATTTT	CASSLWRPLSTDTQYF
TRBV5-5	TRBJ2-1	.	.	TGTGCCAGCAGTTCATCCCCGGGAAGGCAGGGGGGGCGCGAGCAGTTCTTC	CASSSSPGRQGGREQFF
TRBV20-1	TRBJ2-7	many	TRBD1	TGCAGTGCTACATACGGGACAGATCTCTACGAGCAGTACTTC	CSATYGTDLYEQYF
TRBV7-2	TRBJ2-3	many	.	TGTGCCAGCAGCCCGGGGGCCTATTCCACAGATACGCAGTATTTT	CASSPGAYSTDTQYF
TRBV20-1	TRBJ1-1	.	.	TGCAGTGCTGAGGAGGGCAGAGATGAAGCTTTCTTT	CSAEEGRDEAFF
TRBV5-1	TRBJ2-6	few	.	TGCGCCAGCAGCCACACCAGGGGATCAGGGGCCAACGTCCTGACTTTC	CASSHTRGSGANVLTF
TRBV9	TRBJ1-1	few	.	TGTGCCAGCAGCGTAGGCGGGTCGAGTGGGCGACGCGCTGAAGCTTTCTTT	CASSVGGSSGRRAEAFF
TRBV20-1	TRBJ2-5	few	TRBD2	TGCAGTGCCATCGAGGGACTAGCGGGAGGGGGAGAGACCCAGTACTTC	CSAIEGLAGGGETQYF
TRBV7-2	TRBJ1-5	.	.	TGTGCCAGCAGCCCTGGGTCAAATAGCAATCAGCCCCAGCATTTT	CASSPGSNSNQPQHF
TRBV18	TRBJ2-7	few	TRBD1	TGTGCCAGCTCGGGACAGGTTAACTCCTACGAGCAGTACTTC	CASSGQVNSYEQYF
TRBV7-2	TRBJ2-2	few	TRBD2	TGTGCCAGCAGCCTTAGCGGGGGGGCCGGTTCCCCCGGGGAGCTGTTTTTT	CASSLSGGAGSPGELFF
TRBV7-2	TRBJ2-5	few	.	TGTGCCAGCAGCCCTAACAGCGTTCAATCCCCCCAGTACTTC	CASSPNSVQSPQYF
TRBV7-2	TRBJ2-7	.	.	TGTGCCAGCAGCTTAAGCGGTTTCGGGGGGCAGTACTTC	CASSLSGFGGQYF
TRBV9	TRBJ2-7	few	.	TGTGCCAGCAGCGTAGGACCGCCCACCTACGAGCAGTACTTC	CASSVGPPTYEQYF
TRBV7-9	TRBJ2-5	many	TRBD2	TGTGCCAGCAGCTCGACTAGCATCCAAGAGACCCAGTACTTC	CASSSTSIQETQYF
TRBV11-2	TRBJ2-1	.	TRBD2	TGTGCCAGCAGCGCCGGGACTAGCGGATACGATAGTTTGTTCTTC	CASSAGTSGYDSLFF
TRBV15	TRBJ2-1	few	TRBD2	TGTGCCACCAGCAGAGGACGTACTAGCGGGGGAAATGAGCAGTTCTTC	CATSRGRTSGGNEQFF
TRBV5-6	TRBJ2-5	.	.	TGTGCCAGCAGCCACGCCCCTACAGGGAAAGAGACCCAGTACTTC	CASSHAPTGKETQYF
TRBV24-1	TRBJ2-6	few	TRBD1	TGTGCCACCAGTGATAGCCGGGACAGGGAGGCTGGGGCCAACGTCCTGACTTTC	CATSDSRDREAGANVLTF
TRBV6-1	TRBJ2-2	few	.	TGTGCCAGCAGGTCGATCGGGGCGACCCTAGGCACCGGGGAGCTGTTTTTT	CASRSIGATLGTGELFF
TRBV4-3	TRBJ2-1	few	TRBD2	TGCGCCAGCAGCCAAGATGAGACTAGCGGATACAATGAGCAGTTCTTC	CASSQDETSGYNEQFF
TRBV29-1	TRBJ1-1	.	.	TGCAGTGGTGCCGGACAGTCCCGGAACACTGAAGCTTTCTTT	CSGAGQSRNTEAFF
TRBV11-2	TRBJ2-3	many	.	TGTGCCAGCAGCTCCTTTTCCGGTAGGACAGATACGCAGTATTTT	CASSSFSGRTDTQYF
TRBV9	TRBJ2-3	few	TRBD2	TGTGCCAGCAGCGTAGCGGGCGGGAGAAGCACAGATACGCAGTATTTT	CASSVAGGRSTDTQYF
TRBV5-1	TRBJ1-4	many	.	TGCGCCAGCAGCTTGGGGTCCAGGGGTACTAATGAAAAACTGTTTTTT	CASSLGSRGTNEKLFF
TRBV27	TRBJ2-3	few	.	TGTGCCAGCAGTTTATCTTTACAGCCCACAGATACGCAGTATTTT	CASSLSLQPTDTQYF
TRBV3-1	TRBJ2-3	many	.	TGTGCCAGCAGCCAAGCGGGGGCCACAGATACGCAGTATTTT	CASSQAGATDTQYF
TRBV7-9	TRBJ2-2	many	.	TGTGCCAGCAGCTCCGGGACTTCGAACACCGGGGAGCTGTTTTTT	CASSSGTSNTGELFF
TRBV4-3	TRBJ1-3	.	.	TGCGCCAGCAGCGGTCGTTGGGGGGTACTTGGAAACACCATATATTTT	CASSGRWGVLGNTIYF
TRBV14	TRBJ1-3	.	TRBD1	TGTGCCAGCAGCAACCCAGGGGGCAGCTCTGGAAACACCATATATTTT	CASSNPGGSSGNTIYF
TRBV6-2/TRBV6-3	TRBJ2-5	.	.	TGTGCCAGCAGAAGGAATCGGGAGACCCAGTACTTC	CASRRNRETQYF
TRBV11-2	TRBJ2-1	.	.	TGTGCCAGCAGCTCCCTCGGCGGAGCTTGGGATGAGCAGTTCTTC	CASSSLGGAWDEQFF
TRBV5-1	TRBJ2-6	.	.	TGCGCCAGCAGCGTCGTGCCCTCGACCTCTGGGGCCAACGTCCTGACTTTC	CASSVVPSTSGANVLTF
TRBV28	TRBJ2-7	many	TRBD2	TGTGCCAGCAGTTCTCGACTAGCGGGAGTAGCCTACGAGCAGTACTTC	CASSSRLAGVAYEQYF
TRBV24-1	TRBJ2-5	many	.	TGTGCCACCAGTGATTTGCCCGGGGCCGTCGGGGAGACCCAGTACTTC	CATSDLPGAVGETQYF
TRBV20-1	TRBJ2-1	.	TRBD1	TGCAGTGCTAGACCTGGGGACAGGATATACAATGAGCAGTTCTTC	CSARPGDRIYNEQFF
TRBV12-3/TRBV12-4	TRBJ2-2	many	TRBD1	TGTGCCAGCGCGACCCGGACAGGGACCGGGGAGCTGTTTTTT	CASATRTGTGELFF